These 20 T cell receptor beta chains were sequenced from one sample in a study of long-term antiretroviral therapy in people with HIV. The authors ran the immunoSEQ assay, v3.0, at survey level. Assay: immunoSEQ multiplex PCR; the TCRdb copy retains only in-frame clones and omits some. The profile shows around 37,000 clones, 70% to 90% of them singletons. The sample in question was unsorted PBMCs, obtained roughly 3.5 years after starting antiretroviral therapy. These receptors all come from a man aged 18-30 years with HIV.

In DNA, the CDR3 is TGTGCCAGCAGTACCGGCCAGGGTCCCTTGGGGACTGAAGCTTTCTTT. It codes for CASSTGQGPLGTEAFF. The chain is built from TRBV2 and TRBJ1-1, with a possible D match to TRBD1 (5 bases). The germline V and J ends were trimmed by 5 bases and 5 bases, with 21 bases remaining between them. The CDR3 is 16 amino acids. Germline values: CDR1 SNHLY, CDR2 FYNNEI. Full variable domain (remainder filled in from reference TRBV2 and TRBJ1-1): EPEVTQTPSHQVTQMGQEVILRCVPISNHLYFYWYRQILGQKVEFLVSFYNNEISEKSEIFDDQFSVERPDGSNFTLKIRSTKLEDSAMYFCASSTGQGPLGTEAFFGQGTRLTVV.

The chain is built from TRBV10-3 and TRBJ1-1; no definite D call. The CDR3 length is 15 residues. V dropped 2 bases and J dropped 4 bases, with 14 bases sitting between them. Germline V gene lookup returns CDR1 ENHRY and CDR2 SYGVKD. The DNA for the CDR3 is TGTGCCATCAGTGAGGGGGTGGAGGGTCCCACTGAAGCTTTCTTT. Translation: CAISEGVEGPTEAFF.

The sample holds one count of this clone. The chain combines TRBV6-5 with TRBJ1-6; D is possibly TRBD1 (6 bases). V was clipped by 7 bases and J by 7 bases, with 14 bases between them. This CDR3 contains 14 residues. The germline V gene encodes CDR1 MNHEY and CDR2 SVGAGI. The CDR3 DNA sequence: TGTGCCAGCACCCTCGGACAGCCGAATTCACCCCTCCACTTT. It translates to CASTLGQPNSPLHF.

The gene calls are TRBV19 and TRBJ1-5; D uncertain. Trimming cost V 3 bases and J 0 bases, with 6 bases left between them. Per germline, CDR1 LNHDA and CDR2 SQIVND (reference sequence). This CDR3 contains 14 residues. CDR3 coding DNA: TGTGCCAGTAGTATCTTGTATAGCAATCAGCCCCAGCATTTT. Translating gives CASSILYSNQPQHF.

This chain links TRBV11-3 with TRBJ2-1; 7 bases match TRBD1. Germline CDR1 is SGHNT and CDR2 is YENEEA. Trimming took 5 bases from V and 10 from J; bases not matched to a gene: 5. This CDR3 is 12 amino acids long. In nucleotides, the CDR3 is TGTGCCAGCAGCGACAGGGCGCGGGAGCAGTTCTTC. It specifies CASSDRAREQFF.

This clone was seen only once. The gene calls are TRBV28 and TRBJ2-4; D is uncertain. This CDR3 is 16 amino acids long. Germline values: CDR1 MDHEN, CDR2 SYDVKM. V dropped 5 bases and J dropped 0 bases, with 14 bases sitting between them. The CDR3 DNA reads TGTGCCAGCAGTCCAGACACGTCACTAGCCAAAAACATTCAGTACTTC. The encoded protein is CASSPDTSLAKNIQYF.

The chain employs TRBV9 and TRBJ2-4; possible D gene TRBD2, 6 bases. This CDR3 comprises 15 residues. Trimming took off 5 bases at V and 4 bases at J, with 16 bases between the two ends. The V gene's germline CDR1 is SGDLS and CDR2 YYNGEE. The CDR3 DNA sequence: TGTGCCAGCAGTGCCCGGGGGACGGATAAAAACATTCAGTACTTC. This encodes CASSARGTDKNIQYF.

The V and J genes are TRBV5-4 and TRBJ1-2; no firm D call. The V gene lost 0 bases and the J gene lost 4 bases, with 7 bases spanning the gap. Germline V gene lookup returns CDR1 SGHNT and CDR2 YYREEE (reference sequence). The CDR3 contains 13 residues. The CDR3 spells CASSLGRPYGYTF. The CDR3 DNA is TGTGCCAGCAGCTTGGGCAGGCCCTATGGCTACACCTTC.

The rearrangement uses TRBV27 and TRBJ2-7; D gene uncertain. The CDR3 spans 14 residues. The germline V and J ends were trimmed by 6 bases and 3 bases, with 15 bases remaining between them. Germline CDR1 and CDR2: MNHEY and SMNVEV (reference sequence). This CDR3 reads CASSYGPAGYEQYF. Here the CDR3 DNA reads TGTGCCAGCAGCTATGGACCAGCTGGCTACGAGCAGTACTTC.

This chain uses TRBV27 with TRBJ1-2; D may be TRBD1 (5 bases). The germline V gene encodes CDR1 MNHEY and CDR2 SMNVEV (reference sequence). V gave up 6 bases and J gave up 2 bases, with 10 bases separating them. The CDR3 consists of 13 residues. The CDR3 DNA sequence: TGTGCCAGCAGCTGGGGGGTAAACTATGGCTACACCTTC. Protein sequence: CASSWGVNYGYTF.

V usage is TRBV14 and J usage is TRBJ2-7; D gene ambiguous. CDR3 size: 13 residues. V lost 0 bases to trimming and J lost 2 bases, with 5 bases between them. CDR1 SGHDN and CDR2 FVKESK come from the germline V gene. The CDR3 DNA reads as TGTGCCAGCAGCCAAGATTGGCCCTACGAGCAGTACTTC. Translation gives CASSQDWPYEQYF. The whole variable domain, remainder taken from reference TRBV14 and TRBJ2-7, is EAGVTQFPSHSVIEKGQTVTLRCDPISGHDNLYWYRRVMGKEIKFLLHFVKESKQDESGMPNNRFLAERTGGTYSTLKVQPAELEDSGVYFCASSQDWPYEQYFGPGTRLTVT.

The gene calls are TRBV18 and TRBJ1-3; 12 bases are shared with TRBD1. Germline trimming cut 3 bases from V and 3 bases from J; bases unmatched to any gene: 9. Looked up from germline, CDR1 is KGHSH and CDR2 is LQKENI. The CDR3 has 18 amino acids. CDR3 nucleotide sequence: TGTGCCAGCTCACCCGGACTGGGACAGGGGGCCGGTGGAAACACCATATATTTT. Translation gives CASSPGLGQGAGGNTIYF.

Only a few counts were recorded for this clone. The chain links TRBV28 to TRBJ1-2; perhaps TRBD1 as D (5 bases). CDR1 and CDR2 (germline): MDHEN, SYDVKM. The CDR3 spans 14 residues. V lost 2 bases and J lost 11, with 18 bases in between. The DNA of the CDR3 is TGTGCCAGCAGTTTAAGTGTAGGGGTCCTAGGGTACACCTTC. It codes for CASSLSVGVLGYTF.

This clone was seen more than once but under ten times. CDR3 nucleotide sequence: TGTGCCAGCAGCTTACTGGGGACAGGGGAGTATGAGCAGTTCTTC. This encodes CASSLLGTGEYEQFF. The V gene is TRBV7-6, the J gene TRBJ2-1; 10 nucleotides align to TRBD1. The CDR3 is 15 amino acids. Germline V gives CDR1 SGHVS, CDR2 FNYEAQ. Trimming removed 2 bases from V and 8 bases from J; junction bases left unmatched: 6.

V gene TRBV27 combines with J gene TRBJ2-7; the D is unclear. V lost 8 bases and J 1 base, leaving 15 bases between the germline ends. Germline values: CDR1 MNHEY, CDR2 SMNVEV (reference sequence). This CDR3 contains 14 residues. CDR3 loop: CASSGIASSYEQYF. In DNA, the CDR3 is TGTGCCAGCTCTGGGATCGCTTCTTCCTACGAGCAGTACTTC.

The chain carries TRBV27 and TRBJ2-5, with a possible D match to TRBD1 (6 bases). V lost 5 bases to trimming and J lost 3 bases, with 19 bases between them. Germline CDR1 reads MNHEY; CDR2 reads SMNVEV (reference sequence). The CDR3 covers 16 residues. CDR3 region: CASSPKQGAMKETQYF. The CDR3 DNA follows: TGTGCCAGCAGTCCCAAACAGGGTGCTATGAAAGAGACCCAGTACTTC.

CDR3 amino acids: CANTPGDGNTEAFF. Written as DNA, the CDR3 is TGTGCCAACACCCCCGGAGACGGGAACACTGAAGCTTTCTTT. This chain links TRBV6-1 with TRBJ1-1, with D hard to call. Germline CDR1 and CDR2: MNHNS and SASEGT. CDR3 length: 14 residues. Trimming removed 10 bases at V and 1 base at J, with 16 bases between.

This sequence joins TRBV7-6 and TRBJ2-7; D not certain. The V gene lost 1 base and the J gene lost 2 bases, with 9 bases spanning the gap. CDR3 length: 14 residues. Germline CDR1 and CDR2: SGHVS and FNYEAQ. The CDR3 spells CASSLESSTYEQYF. The CDR3 DNA is TGTGCCAGCAGCTTAGAGTCCAGTACCTACGAGCAGTACTTC. Full variable domain (outside the CDR3, taken from reference TRBV7-6 and TRBJ2-7): GAGVSQSPRYKVTKRGQDVALRCDPISGHVSLYWYRQALGQGPEFLTYFNYEAQQDKSGLPNDRFSAERPEGSISTLTIQRTEQRDSAMYRCASSLESSTYEQYFGPGTRLTVT.

The V and J genes are TRBV4-1 and TRBJ2-6; 9 bases align to TRBD1. Germline loops: CDR1 MGHRA, CDR2 YSYEKL. The CDR3 length is 20 residues. The junction had 14 bases not matched to a gene; V was cut back by 5 bases and J by 0 bases. DNA for the CDR3: TGCGCCAGCAGCTTTCGACCCTCCGGGACAGGGCTCTCTGGGGCCAACGTCCTGACTTTC. Translated, it gives CASSFRPSGTGLSGANVLTF.

This sequence joins TRBV9 and TRBJ1-1; possible D gene TRBD1, 5 bases. This CDR3 comprises 14 residues. V lost 4 bases and J 7 bases, leaving 17 bases between the germline ends. In germline, CDR1 is SGDLS, CDR2 YYNGEE. The CDR3, as DNA: TGTGCCAGCAGCATCCACCCCCGGGACGGTGAAGCTTTCTTT. It specifies CASSIHPRDGEAFF.